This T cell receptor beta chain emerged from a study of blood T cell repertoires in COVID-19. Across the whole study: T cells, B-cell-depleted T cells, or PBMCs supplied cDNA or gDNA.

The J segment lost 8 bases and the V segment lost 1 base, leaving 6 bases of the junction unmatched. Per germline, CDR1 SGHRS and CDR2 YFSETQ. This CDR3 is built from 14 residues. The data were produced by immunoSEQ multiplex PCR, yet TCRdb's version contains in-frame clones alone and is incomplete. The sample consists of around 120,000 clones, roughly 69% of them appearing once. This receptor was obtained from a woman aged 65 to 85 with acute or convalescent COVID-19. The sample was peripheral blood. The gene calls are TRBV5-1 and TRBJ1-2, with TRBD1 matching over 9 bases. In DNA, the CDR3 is TGCGCCAGCAGCTTGACAGGGGGCGCGGAGGGCTACACCTTC. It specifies CASSLTGGAEGYTF.